This entry lists 3 T cell receptor beta chains sequenced from one sample in a study of T cells in Graves' hyperthyroidism and ophthalmopathy. Researchers took RNA transcripts and amplified the TCR beta CDR3 regions from them. The HTBI primer set was used in a first-round RT-PCR of the TCR CDR3. TCRdb reprocessed the multiplex PCR reads via MiXCR and lists one record per CDR3 protein. This sample yields some 570,000 distinct CDR3 sequences, of which approximately 15% are seen a single time; 7% to 9% belongs to the top ten. Sequenced sample: blood. The receptor source for this set is a woman aged 18-29 years with Graves' ophthalmopathy.

The J gene is TRBJ2-1, the V gene TRBV4-3; the D gene is possibly TRBD1 (6 bases). Deletions cut 1 base from V and 7 bases from J, with 17 bases between. The CDR3 covers 16 residues. CDR1 and CDR2 (germline): LGHNA, YSLEER. The CDR3 sequence: CASSQVNRVLRNEQFF. The CDR3 DNA follows: TGCGCCAGCAGCCAAGTGAACAGGGTTCTGCGGAATGAGCAGTTCTTC.

The chain uses TRBV6-1 and TRBJ2-7; TRBD1 aligns across 8 bases. J gave up 5 bases and V 5 bases, and 11 bases lay outside the gene matches. The CDR3 length is 15 residues. Germline V lookup: CDR1 MNHNS, CDR2 SASEGT. The CDR3 DNA is TGTGCCAGCAGTTCGGACAGGGCCAAATGGAACGAGCAGTACTTC. Amino acids: CASSSDRAKWNEQYF.

This clonotype occurred many times. The chain carries TRBV11-2 and TRBJ2-1, with D perhaps matching TRBD2 (6 bases). From germline, CDR1 is SGHAT and CDR2 FQNNGV. The CDR3 has 14 amino acids. V dropped 4 bases and J dropped 13 bases, with 20 bases sitting between them. The CDR3: CASSSRGLGEAQFF. CDR3 coding DNA: TGTGCCAGCAGCTCTAGGGGTTTAGGGGAGGCACAGTTCTTC.